A selection of T cell receptor beta chains follows, all from one sample in a study of CD8 T cells in Susac syndrome. TCRdb re-derived calls from the immunoSEQ multiplex PCR reads in MiXCR, one entry per CDR3 protein. Found here are over 130,000 distinct CDR3 sequences, 85% to 95% of them singletons; the top ten hold 0.11%. Sample: CD4+ T cells from PBMCs. The receptors stem from a human donor with multiple sclerosis. The CDR3 runs from the conserved cysteine through the conserved F or W.

J gene: TRBJ2-1
V gene: TRBV20-1
CDR3 protein: CSVTRQLNEQFF

J gene: TRBJ2-1
V gene: TRBV29-1
CDR3 protein: CSVVGRGEGQFF

J gene: TRBJ2-7
V gene: TRBV12-3/TRBV12-4
CDR3 protein: CASKHTGELYEQYF

J gene: TRBJ1-6
V gene: TRBV18
CDR3 protein: CASSRRADSPLHF

J gene: TRBJ1-6
V gene: TRBV6-2/TRBV6-3
CDR3 protein: CASTHGASSGSPLHF

J gene: TRBJ2-5
V gene: TRBV3-1
CDR3 protein: CASSQDIRSRETQYF

J gene: TRBJ2-1
V gene: TRBV28
CDR3 protein: CASSSREGRSSYNEQFF

J gene: TRBJ2-7
V gene: TRBV20-1
CDR3 protein: CSARASISGHSYEQYF

J gene: TRBJ2-5
V gene: TRBV19
CDR3 protein: CASSPLGVVGSQETQYF

J gene: TRBJ2-7
V gene: TRBV28
CDR3 protein: CASSSTGTGVNYEQYF

J gene: TRBJ2-1
V gene: TRBV20-1
CDR3 protein: CSARNDRGYNEQFF

J gene: TRBJ2-7
V gene: TRBV6-2/TRBV6-3
CDR3 protein: CASSRNPRGQRYEQYF

J gene: TRBJ2-5
V gene: TRBV20-1
CDR3 protein: CSASGAGETQYF

J gene: TRBJ1-1
V gene: TRBV5-1
CDR3 protein: CASSTWAGIMTEAFF

J gene: TRBJ2-5
V gene: TRBV6-6
CDR3 protein: CASSYPTEGFLTQYF

J gene: TRBJ1-1
V gene: TRBV7-9
CDR3 protein: CASSGQFSNTEAFF

J gene: TRBJ2-7
V gene: TRBV13
CDR3 protein: CASSRTREAYEQYF

J gene: TRBJ2-2
V gene: TRBV7-9
CDR3 protein: CASSPTFTGELFF

J gene: TRBJ2-5
V gene: TRBV3-1
CDR3 protein: CASLGGQGAKETQYF

J gene: TRBJ2-3
V gene: TRBV20-1
CDR3 protein: CSALDKRGLARSDTQYF

J gene: TRBJ2-5
V gene: TRBV24-1
CDR3 protein: CATSDPGIQETQYF

J gene: TRBJ2-1
V gene: TRBV3-1
CDR3 protein: CASSQEGRGEQFF

J gene: TRBJ1-2
V gene: TRBV3-1
CDR3 protein: CASSQRGRENGYTF

J gene: TRBJ1-1
V gene: TRBV7-8
CDR3 protein: CASSLAGGGGTEAFF

J gene: TRBJ1-2
V gene: TRBV3-1
CDR3 protein: CASSPSRVYGYTF

J gene: TRBJ1-2
V gene: TRBV7-9
CDR3 protein: CASSQRGSHGYTF

J gene: TRBJ2-4
V gene: TRBV20-1
CDR3 protein: CSAIFDRSYIQYF